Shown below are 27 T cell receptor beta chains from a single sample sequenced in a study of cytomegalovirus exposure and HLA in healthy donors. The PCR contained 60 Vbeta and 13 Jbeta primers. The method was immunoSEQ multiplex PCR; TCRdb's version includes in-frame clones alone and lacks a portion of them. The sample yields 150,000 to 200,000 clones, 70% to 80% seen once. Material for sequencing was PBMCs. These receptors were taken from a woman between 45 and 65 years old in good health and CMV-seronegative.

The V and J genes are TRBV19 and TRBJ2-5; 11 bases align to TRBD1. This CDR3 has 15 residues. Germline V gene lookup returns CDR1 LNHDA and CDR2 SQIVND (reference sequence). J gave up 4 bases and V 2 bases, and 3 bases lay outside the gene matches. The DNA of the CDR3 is TGTGCCAGTAGTATATCAGGGACAGGGGGAGAGACCCAGTACTTC. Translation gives CASSISGTGGETQYF.

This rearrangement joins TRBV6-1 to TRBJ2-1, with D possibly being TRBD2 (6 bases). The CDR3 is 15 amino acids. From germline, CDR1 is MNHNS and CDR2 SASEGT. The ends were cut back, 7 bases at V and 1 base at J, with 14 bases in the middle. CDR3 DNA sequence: TGTGCCAGCACCGAGTGGGGGAGGTCCTACAATGAGCAGTTCTTC. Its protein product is CASTEWGRSYNEQFF.

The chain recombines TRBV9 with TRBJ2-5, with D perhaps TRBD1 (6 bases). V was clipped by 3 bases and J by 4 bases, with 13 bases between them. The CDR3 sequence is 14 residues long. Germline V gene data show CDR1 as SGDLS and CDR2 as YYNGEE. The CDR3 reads CASSGTTGGETQYF. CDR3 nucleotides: TGTGCCAGCAGCGGGACGACAGGAGGAGAGACCCAGTACTTC.

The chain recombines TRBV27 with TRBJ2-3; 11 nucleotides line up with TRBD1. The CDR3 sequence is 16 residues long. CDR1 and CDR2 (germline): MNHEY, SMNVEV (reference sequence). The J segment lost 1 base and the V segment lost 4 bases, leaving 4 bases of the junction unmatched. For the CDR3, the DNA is TGTGCCAGCAGTTCCTGGACAGGGGGCGGCACAGATACGCAGTATTTT. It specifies CASSSWTGGGTDTQYF.

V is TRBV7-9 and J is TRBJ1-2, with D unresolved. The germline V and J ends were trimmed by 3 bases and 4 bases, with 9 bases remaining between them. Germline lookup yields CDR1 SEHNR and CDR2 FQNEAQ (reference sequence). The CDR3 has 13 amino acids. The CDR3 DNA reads TGTGCCAGCAGCTTCACAACGTCCTATGGCTACACCTTC. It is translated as CASSFTTSYGYTF. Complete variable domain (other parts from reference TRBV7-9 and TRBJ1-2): DTGVSQNPRHKITKRGQNVTFRCDPISEHNRLYWYRQTLGQGPEFLTYFQNEAQLEKSRLLSDRFSAERPKGSFSTLEIQRTEQGDSAMYLCASSFTTSYGYTFGSGTRLTVV.

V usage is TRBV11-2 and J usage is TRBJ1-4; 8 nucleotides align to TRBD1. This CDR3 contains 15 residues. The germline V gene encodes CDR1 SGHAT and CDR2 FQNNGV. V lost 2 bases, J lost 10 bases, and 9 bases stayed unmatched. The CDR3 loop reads CASSLLGQGVGKLFF. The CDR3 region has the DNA TGTGCCAGCAGCTTACTTGGACAGGGTGTGGGAAAACTGTTTTTT.

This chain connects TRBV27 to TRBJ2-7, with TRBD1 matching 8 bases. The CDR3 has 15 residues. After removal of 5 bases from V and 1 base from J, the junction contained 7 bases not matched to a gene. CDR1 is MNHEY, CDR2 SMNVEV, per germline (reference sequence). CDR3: CASSPLRQGSYEQYF. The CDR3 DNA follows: TGTGCCAGCAGTCCCCTTCGACAGGGGTCCTACGAGCAGTACTTC.

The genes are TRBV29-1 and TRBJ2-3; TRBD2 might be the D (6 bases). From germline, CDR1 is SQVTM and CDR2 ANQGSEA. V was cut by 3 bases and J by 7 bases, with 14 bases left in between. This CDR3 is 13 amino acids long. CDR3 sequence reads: CSVEVGAGNTQYF. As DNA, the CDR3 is TGCAGCGTTGAGGTTGGGGCGGGGAATACGCAGTATTTT.

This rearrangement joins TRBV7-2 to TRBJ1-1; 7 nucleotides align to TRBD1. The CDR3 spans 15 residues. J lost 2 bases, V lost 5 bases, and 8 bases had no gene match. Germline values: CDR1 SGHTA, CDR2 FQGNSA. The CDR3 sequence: CASSGSTGYNTEAFF. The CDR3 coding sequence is TGTGCCAGCAGCGGATCGACAGGGTATAACACTGAAGCTTTCTTT.

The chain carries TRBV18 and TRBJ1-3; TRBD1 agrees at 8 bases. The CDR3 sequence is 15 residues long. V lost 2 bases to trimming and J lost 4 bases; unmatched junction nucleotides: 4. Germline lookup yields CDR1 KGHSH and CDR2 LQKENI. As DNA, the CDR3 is TGTGCCAGCTCACCAGGACAGGGAGGAGGAAACACCATATATTTT. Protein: CASSPGQGGGNTIYF. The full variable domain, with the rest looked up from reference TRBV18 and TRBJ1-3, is NAGVMQNPRHLVRRRGQEARLRCSPMKGHSHVYWYRQLPEEGLKFMVYLQKENIIDESGMPKERFSAEFPKEGPSILRIQQVVRGDSAAYFCASSPGQGGGNTIYFGEGSWLTVV.

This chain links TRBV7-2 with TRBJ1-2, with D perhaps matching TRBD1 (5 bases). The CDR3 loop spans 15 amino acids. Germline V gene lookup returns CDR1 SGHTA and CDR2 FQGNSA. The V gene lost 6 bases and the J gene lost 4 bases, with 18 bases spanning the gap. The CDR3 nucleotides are TGTGCCAGCAGACCTAACTCGCAGGGACTCTATGGCTACACCTTC. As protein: CASRPNSQGLYGYTF.

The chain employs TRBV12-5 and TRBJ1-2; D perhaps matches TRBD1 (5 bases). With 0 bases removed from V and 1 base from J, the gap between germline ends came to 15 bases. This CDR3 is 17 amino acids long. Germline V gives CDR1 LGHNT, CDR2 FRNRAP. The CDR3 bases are TGTGCTAGTGGTTTGGTAAGGGGTGCAACGGTTAACTATGGCTACACCTTC. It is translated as CASGLVRGATVNYGYTF.

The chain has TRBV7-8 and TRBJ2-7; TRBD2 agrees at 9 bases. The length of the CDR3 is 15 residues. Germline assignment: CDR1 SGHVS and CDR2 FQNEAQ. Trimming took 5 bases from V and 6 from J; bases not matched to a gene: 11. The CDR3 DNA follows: TGTGCCAGCAGCCCCCGGGGAGGGCGGGAGGGCGAGCAGTACTTC. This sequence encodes CASSPRGGREGEQYF.

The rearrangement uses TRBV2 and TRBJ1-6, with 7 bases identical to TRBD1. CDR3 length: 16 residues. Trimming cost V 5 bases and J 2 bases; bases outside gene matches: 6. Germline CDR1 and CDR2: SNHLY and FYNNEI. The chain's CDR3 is CASSRGQDPYNSPLHF. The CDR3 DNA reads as TGTGCCAGCAGTCGCGGACAGGACCCCTATAATTCACCCCTCCACTTT.

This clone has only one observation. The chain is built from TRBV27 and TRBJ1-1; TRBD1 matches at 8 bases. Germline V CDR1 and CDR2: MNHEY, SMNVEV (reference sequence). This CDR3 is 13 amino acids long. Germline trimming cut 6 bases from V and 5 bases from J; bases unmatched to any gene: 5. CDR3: CASRAGGRTEAFF. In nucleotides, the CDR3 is TGTGCCAGCAGGGCAGGGGGCAGGACTGAAGCTTTCTTT.

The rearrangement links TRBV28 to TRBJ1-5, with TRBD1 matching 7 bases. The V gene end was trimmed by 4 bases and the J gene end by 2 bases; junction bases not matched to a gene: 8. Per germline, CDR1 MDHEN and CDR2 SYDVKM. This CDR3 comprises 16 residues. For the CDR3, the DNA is TGTGCCAGCAGTTCGCGACAGGGTATGGGCAATCAGCCCCAGCATTTT. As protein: CASSSRQGMGNQPQHF.

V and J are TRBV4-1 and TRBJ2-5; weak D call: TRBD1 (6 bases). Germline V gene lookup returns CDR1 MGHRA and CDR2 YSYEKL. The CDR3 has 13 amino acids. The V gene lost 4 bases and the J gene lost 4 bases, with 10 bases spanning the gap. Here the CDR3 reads CASSRQDGETQYF. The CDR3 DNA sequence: TGCGCCAGCAGCCGACAGGATGGAGAGACCCAGTACTTC.

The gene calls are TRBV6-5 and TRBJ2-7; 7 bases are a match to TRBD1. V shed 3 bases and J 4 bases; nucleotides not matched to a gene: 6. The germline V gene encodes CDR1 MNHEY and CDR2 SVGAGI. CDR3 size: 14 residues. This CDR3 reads CASSYVTGPYEQYF. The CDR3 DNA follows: TGTGCCAGCAGTTATGTGACAGGGCCTTACGAGCAGTACTTC.

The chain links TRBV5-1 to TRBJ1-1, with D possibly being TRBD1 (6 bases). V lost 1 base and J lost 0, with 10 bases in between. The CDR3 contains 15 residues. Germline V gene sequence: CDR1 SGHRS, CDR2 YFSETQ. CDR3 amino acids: CASSLTGTVNTEAFF. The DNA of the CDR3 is TGCGCCAGCAGCTTGACAGGGACCGTGAACACTGAAGCTTTCTTT. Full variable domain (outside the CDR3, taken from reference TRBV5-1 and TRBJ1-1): KAGVTQTPRYLIKTRGQQVTLSCSPISGHRSVSWYQQTPGQGLQFLFEYFSETQRNKGNFPGRFSGRQFSNSRSEMNVSTLELGDSALYLCASSLTGTVNTEAFFGQGTRLTVV.

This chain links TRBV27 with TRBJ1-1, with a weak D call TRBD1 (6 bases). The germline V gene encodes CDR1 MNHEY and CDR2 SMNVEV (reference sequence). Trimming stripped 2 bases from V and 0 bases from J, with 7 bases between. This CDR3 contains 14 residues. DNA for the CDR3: TGTGCCAGCAGTTTACGGGACATGAACACTGAAGCTTTCTTT. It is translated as CASSLRDMNTEAFF.

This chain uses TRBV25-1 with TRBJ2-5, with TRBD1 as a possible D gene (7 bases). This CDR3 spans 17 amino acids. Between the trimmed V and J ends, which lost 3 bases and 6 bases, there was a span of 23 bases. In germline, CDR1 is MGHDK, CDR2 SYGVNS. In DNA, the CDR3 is TGTGCCAGCAGTGACCCCCCTCCCAGAGGGGGCGGGAAGACCCAGTACTTC. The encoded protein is CASSDPPPRGGGKTQYF.

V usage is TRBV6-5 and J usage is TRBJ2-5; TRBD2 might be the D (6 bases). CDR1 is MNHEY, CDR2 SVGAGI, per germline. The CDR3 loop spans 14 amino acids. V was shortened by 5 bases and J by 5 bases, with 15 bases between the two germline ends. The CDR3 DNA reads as TGTGCCAGCAGTCTGAGCGGGCCCCACGAGACCCAGTACTTC. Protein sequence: CASSLSGPHETQYF.

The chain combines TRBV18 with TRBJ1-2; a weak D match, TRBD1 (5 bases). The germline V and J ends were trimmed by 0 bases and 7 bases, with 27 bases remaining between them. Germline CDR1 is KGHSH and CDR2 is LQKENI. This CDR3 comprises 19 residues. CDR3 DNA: TGTGCCAGCTCACCACCTAACCCGGCGGGGGGAAATAAGATCTTTGGCTACACCTTC. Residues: CASSPPNPAGGNKIFGYTF.

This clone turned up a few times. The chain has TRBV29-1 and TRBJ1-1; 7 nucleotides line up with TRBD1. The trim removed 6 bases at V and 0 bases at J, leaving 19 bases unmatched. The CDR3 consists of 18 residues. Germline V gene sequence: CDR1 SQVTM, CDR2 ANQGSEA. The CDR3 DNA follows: TGCAGCGTCGCCCGCCACAGGGGCAACTGGAGGATGAACACTGAAGCTTTCTTT. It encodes CSVARHRGNWRMNTEAFF.

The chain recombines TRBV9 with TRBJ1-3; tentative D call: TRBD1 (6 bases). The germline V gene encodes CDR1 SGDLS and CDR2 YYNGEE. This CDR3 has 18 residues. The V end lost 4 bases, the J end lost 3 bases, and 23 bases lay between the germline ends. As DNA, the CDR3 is TGTGCCAGCAGCCCAGACCCCCGGGGGGGGGCAGGTGGAAACACCATATATTTT. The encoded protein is CASSPDPRGGAGGNTIYF. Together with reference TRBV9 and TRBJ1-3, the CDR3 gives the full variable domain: DSGVTQTPKHLITATGQRVTLRCSPRSGDLSVYWYQQSLDQGLQFLIQYYNGEERAKGNILERFSAQQFPDLHSELNLSSLELGDSALYFCASSPDPRGGAGGNTIYFGEGSWLTVV.

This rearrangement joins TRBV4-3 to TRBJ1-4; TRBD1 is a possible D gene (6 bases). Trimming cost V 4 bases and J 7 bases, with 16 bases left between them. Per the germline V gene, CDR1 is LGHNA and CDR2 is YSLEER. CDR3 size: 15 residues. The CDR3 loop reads CASSRNRAGGEKLFF. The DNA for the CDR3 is TGCGCCAGCAGCCGGAACAGGGCTGGTGGTGAAAAACTGTTTTTT.

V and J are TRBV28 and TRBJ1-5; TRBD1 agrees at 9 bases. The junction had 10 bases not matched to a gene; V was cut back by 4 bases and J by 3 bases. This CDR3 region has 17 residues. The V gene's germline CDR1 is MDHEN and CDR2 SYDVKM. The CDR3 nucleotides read TGTGCCAGCAGTTCGTCGAGGACAGGGGCCTTCAATCAGCCCCAGCATTTT. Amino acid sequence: CASSSSRTGAFNQPQHF.